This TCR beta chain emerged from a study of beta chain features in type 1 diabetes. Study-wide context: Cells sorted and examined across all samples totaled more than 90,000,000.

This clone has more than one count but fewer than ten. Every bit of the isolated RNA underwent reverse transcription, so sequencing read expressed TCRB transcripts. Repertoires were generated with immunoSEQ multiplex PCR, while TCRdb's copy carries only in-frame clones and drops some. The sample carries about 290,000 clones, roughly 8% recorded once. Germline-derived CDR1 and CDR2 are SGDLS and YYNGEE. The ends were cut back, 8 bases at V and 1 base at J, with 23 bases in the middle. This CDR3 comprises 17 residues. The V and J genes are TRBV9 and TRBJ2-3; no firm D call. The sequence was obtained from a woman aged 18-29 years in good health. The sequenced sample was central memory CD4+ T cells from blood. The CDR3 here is CARTFTWAVGCTDTQYF. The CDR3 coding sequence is TGTGCCAGAACCTTTACCTGGGCAGTCGGTTGCACAGATACGCAGTATTTT.